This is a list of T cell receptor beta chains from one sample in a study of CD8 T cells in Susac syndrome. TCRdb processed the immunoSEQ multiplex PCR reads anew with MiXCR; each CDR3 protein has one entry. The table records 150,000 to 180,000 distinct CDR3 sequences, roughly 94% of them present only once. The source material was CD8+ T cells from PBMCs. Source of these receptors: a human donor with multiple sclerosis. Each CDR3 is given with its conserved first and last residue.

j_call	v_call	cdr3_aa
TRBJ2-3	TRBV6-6	CASRLQLTDTQYF
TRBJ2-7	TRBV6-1	CASSRDREYEQYF
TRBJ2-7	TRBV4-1	CASSRTSGDYEQYF
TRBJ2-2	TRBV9	CASSPTGAGELFF
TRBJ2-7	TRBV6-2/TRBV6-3	CASRGAGLTYEQYF
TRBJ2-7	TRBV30	CAWRAGTGTYEQYF
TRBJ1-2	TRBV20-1	CSARETDSYGYTF
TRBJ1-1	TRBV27	CASRTRSSTGEAFF
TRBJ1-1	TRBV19	CASKPPNTEAFF
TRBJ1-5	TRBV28	CASSLGWGSNNQPQHF
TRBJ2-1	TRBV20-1	CSAGGGLDYNEQFF
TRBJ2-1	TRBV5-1	CASSLSADFYNEQFF
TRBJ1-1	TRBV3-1	CASSQDPLTPRDRGLHTEAFF
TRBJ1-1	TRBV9	CASSARGENTEAFF
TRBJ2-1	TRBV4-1	CASSPFMRGGHEQFF
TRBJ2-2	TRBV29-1	CSVDRDGELFF
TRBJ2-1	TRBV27	CASSPKGRGGDEQFF
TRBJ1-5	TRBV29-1	CSVRQAPSNQPQHF
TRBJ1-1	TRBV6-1	CASSKGGTEAFF
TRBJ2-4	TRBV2	CASRTAGPAKNIQYF
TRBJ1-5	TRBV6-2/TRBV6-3	CASSYSRGLLQPQHF
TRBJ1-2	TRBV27	CASSKGYGYTF
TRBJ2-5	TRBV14	CASSEYTGLTGTQYF
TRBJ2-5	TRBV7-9	CASSPTRLAGQETQYF
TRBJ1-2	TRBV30	CAWSVSGQGTGYTF
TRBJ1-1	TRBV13	CASSLGTGHEAFF
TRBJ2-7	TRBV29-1	CSVEWKGPGEQYF
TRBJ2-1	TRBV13	CASIPRGAASYNEQFF
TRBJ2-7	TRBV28	CASSLMRQVPYEQYF
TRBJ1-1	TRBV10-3	CAISELQGANTEAFF
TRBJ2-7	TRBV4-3	CASSQDSGGSLEQYF
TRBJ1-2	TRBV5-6	CASSLLQDSEYYGYTF
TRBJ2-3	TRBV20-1	CSARGLTSTDTQYF
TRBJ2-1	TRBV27	CASRGPGDRGNEQFF
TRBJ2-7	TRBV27	CASSLPGGNEQYF
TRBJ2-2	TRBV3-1	CASSQEGILSNPNTGELFF
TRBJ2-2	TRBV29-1	CSVAMGAGLVGELFF
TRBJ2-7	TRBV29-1	CSITRQGRYEQYF
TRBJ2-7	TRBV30	CAWSVPPQGAPYEQYF
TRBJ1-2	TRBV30	CAWRTGYSATLYYGYTF
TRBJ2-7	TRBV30	CAWSPIVSDYEQYF